The present entry profiles one TCR beta chain with its context. The CDR3 is 14 residues long. The germline V gene has CDR1 SNHLY and CDR2 FYNNEI. With 8 bases clipped from V and 8 bases from J, the junction kept 9 bases outside the gene matches. The sample belongs to a study of blood T cell repertoires in COVID-19. As handled by the study authors: The assay estimated nucleated cells by amplifying reference gene primers. Sequencing was performed with immunoSEQ multiplex PCR; in TCRdb, only in-frame clones are kept and a portion is missing. From that table come the V and J calls and clone size; the DNA was used to work out D and trimming. The data show tens of thousands of clones, 91% seen once.

The sequence was collected from a man between 40 and 49 years old with COVID-19, enrolled during active disease. This chain links TRBV2 with TRBJ2-1, with 10 nucleotides matching TRBD1. Material for sequencing was peripheral blood. The CDR3 bases are TGTGCCAGCCAGAGACAGGGGGCAGGGGATGAGCAGTTCTTC. As protein: CASQRQGAGDEQFF.